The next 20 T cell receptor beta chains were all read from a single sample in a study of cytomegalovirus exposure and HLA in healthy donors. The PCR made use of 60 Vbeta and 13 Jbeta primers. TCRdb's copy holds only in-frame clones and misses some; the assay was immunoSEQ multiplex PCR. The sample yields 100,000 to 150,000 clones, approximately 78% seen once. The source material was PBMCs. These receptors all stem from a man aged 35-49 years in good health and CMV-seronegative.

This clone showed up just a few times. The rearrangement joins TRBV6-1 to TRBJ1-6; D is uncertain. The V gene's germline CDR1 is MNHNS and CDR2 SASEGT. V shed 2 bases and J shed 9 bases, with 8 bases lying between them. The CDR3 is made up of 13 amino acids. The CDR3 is CASSERPGSPLHF. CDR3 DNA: TGTGCCAGCAGTGAACGGCCGGGTTCACCCCTCCACTTT.

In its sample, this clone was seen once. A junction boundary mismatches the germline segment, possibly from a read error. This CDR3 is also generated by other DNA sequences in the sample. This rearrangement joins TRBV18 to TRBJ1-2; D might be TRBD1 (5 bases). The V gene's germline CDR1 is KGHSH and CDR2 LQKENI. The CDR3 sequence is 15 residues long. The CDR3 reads CASSPGAEPTNGYTF. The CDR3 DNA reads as TGTGCCAGCTCACCAGGGGCGGAACCTACTAATGGCTACACCTTT.

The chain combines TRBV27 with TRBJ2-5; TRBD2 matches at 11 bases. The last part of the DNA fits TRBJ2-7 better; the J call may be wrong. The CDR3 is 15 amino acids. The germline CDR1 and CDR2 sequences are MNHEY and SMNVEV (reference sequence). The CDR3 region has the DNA TGTGCCAGCAGTTTATGGACTAGCGGGTCTTACGAGCAGTACTTC. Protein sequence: CASSLWTSGSYEQYF.

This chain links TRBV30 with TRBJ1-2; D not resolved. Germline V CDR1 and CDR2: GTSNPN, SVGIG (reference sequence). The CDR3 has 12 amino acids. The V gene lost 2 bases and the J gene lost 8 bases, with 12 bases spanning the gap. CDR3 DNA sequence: TGTGCCTGGAGTTTTCCCCCGGGGGGCTACACCTTC. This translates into CAWSFPPGGYTF.

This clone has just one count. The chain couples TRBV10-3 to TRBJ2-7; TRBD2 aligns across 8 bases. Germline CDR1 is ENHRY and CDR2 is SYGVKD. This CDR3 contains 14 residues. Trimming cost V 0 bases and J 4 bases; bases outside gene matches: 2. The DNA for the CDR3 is TGTGCCATCAGTGAGTCTAGCGGGACTTACGAGCAGTACTTC. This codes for CAISESSGTYEQYF.

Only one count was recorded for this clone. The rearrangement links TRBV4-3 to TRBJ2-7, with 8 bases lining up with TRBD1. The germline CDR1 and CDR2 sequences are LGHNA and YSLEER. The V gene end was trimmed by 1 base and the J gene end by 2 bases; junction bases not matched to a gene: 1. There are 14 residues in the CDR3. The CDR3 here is CASSQVQGAYEQYF. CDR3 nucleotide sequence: TGCGCCAGCAGCCAAGTACAGGGGGCCTACGAGCAGTACTTC.

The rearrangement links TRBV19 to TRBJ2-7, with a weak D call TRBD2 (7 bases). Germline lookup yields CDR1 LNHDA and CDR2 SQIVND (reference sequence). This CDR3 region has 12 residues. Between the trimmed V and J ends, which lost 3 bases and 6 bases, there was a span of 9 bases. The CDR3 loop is CASSMRGREQYF. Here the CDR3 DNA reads TGTGCCAGTAGTATGCGGGGGCGCGAGCAGTACTTC.

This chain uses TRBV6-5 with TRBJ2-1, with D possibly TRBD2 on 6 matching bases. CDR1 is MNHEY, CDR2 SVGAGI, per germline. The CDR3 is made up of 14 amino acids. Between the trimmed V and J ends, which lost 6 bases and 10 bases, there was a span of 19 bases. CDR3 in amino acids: CASRRERWAGEQFF. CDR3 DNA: TGTGCCAGCAGAAGGGAGCGTTGGGCGGGAGAGCAGTTCTTC.

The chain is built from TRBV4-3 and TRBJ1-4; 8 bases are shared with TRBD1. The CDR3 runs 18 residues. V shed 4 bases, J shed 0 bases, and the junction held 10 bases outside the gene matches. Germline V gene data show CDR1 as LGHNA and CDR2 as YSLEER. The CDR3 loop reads CASSPQATGEATNEKLFF. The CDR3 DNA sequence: TGCGCCAGCAGCCCCCAAGCGACAGGGGAGGCAACTAATGAAAAACTGTTTTTT.

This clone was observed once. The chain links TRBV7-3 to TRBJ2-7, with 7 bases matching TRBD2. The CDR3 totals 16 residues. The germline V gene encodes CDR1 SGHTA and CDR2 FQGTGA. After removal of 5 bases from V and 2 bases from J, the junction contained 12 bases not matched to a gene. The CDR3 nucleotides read TGTGCCAGCAGCCTTACTGGAAGCGGGGCTCCCTACGAGCAGTACTTC. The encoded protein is CASSLTGSGAPYEQYF.

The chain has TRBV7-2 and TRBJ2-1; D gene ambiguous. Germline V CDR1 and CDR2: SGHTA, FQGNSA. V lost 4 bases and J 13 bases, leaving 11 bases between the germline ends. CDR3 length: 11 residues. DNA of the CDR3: TGTGCCAGCAGCTATTCTACGCCCCAGTTCTTC. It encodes CASSYSTPQFF.

CDR3: CASSQGSGKYSGANVLTF. The CDR3 DNA reads as TGCGCCAGCAGCCAAGGTTCCGGGAAATACTCTGGGGCCAACGTCCTGACTTTC. The chain couples TRBV4-3 to TRBJ2-6; TRBD2 might be the D (5 bases). The length of the CDR3 is 18 residues. Trimming removed 1 base from V and 0 bases from J, with 13 bases in between. Germline loops: CDR1 LGHNA, CDR2 YSLEER.

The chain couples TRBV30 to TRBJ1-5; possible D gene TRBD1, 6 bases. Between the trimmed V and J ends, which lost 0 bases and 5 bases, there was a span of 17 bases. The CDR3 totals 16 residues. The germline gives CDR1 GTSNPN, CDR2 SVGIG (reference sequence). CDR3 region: CAWSVFFGAGDQPQHF. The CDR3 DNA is TGTGCCTGGAGTGTGTTTTTTGGGGCAGGGGATCAGCCCCAGCATTTT.

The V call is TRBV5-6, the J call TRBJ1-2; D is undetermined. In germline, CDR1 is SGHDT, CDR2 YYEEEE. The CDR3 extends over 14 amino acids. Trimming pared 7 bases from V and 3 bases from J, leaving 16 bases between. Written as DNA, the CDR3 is TGTGCCAGCGGACGACACGGGAACTACTATGGCTACACCTTC. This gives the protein CASGRHGNYYGYTF.

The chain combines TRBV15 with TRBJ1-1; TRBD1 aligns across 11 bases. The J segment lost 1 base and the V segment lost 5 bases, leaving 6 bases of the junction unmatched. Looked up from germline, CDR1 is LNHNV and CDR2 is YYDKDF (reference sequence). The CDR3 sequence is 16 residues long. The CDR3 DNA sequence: TGTGCCACCAGCGAGGGGGACAGGGGGAGGAACACTGAAGCTTTCTTT. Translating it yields CATSEGDRGRNTEAFF.

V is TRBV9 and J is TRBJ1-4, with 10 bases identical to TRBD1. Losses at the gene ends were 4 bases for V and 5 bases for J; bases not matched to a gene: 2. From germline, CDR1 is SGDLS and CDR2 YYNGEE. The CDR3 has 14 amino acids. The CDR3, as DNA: TGTGCCAGCAGCAGGACAGGGGGAAATGAAAAACTGTTTTTT. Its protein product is CASSRTGGNEKLFF.

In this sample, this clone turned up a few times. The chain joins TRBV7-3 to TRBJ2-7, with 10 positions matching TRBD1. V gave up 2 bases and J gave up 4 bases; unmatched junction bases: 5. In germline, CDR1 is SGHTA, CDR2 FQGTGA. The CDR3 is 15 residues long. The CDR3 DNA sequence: TGTGCCAGCAGCTTATACGACAGGGGGCTATACGAGCAGTACTTC. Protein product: CASSLYDRGLYEQYF.

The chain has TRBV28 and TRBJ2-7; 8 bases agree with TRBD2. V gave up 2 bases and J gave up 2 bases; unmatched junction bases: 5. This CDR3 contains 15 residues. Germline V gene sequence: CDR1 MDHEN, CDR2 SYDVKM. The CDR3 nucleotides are TGTGCCAGCAGTTTAGTTGTAGCGGGGACCTACGAGCAGTACTTC. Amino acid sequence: CASSLVVAGTYEQYF.

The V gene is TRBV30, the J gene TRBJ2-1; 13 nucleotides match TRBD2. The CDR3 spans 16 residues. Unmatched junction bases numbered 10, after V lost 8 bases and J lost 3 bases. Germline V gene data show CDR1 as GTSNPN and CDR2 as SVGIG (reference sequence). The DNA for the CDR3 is TGTGCCGGAACTAGCGGGGGGGCCCTTATCTACAATGAGCAGTTCTTC. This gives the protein CAGTSGGALIYNEQFF.

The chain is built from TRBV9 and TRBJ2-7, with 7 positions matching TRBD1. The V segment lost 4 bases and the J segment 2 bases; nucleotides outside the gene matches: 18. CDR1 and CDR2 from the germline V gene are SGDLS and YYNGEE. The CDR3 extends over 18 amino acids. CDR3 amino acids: CASSTRPTGIGATYEQYF. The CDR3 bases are TGTGCCAGCAGCACCCGACCGACAGGGATAGGGGCTACCTACGAGCAGTACTTC.